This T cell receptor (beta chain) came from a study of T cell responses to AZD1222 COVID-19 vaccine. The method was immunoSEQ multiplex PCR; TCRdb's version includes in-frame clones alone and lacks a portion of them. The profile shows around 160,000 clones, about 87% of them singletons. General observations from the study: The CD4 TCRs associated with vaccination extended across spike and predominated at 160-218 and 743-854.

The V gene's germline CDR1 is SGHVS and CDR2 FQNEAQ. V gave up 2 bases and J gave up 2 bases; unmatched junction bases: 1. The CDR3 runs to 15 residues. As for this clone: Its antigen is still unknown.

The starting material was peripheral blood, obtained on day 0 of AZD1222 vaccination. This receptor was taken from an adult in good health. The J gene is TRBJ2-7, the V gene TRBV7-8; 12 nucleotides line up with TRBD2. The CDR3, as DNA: TGTGCCAGCAGCTTACTAGCGGGGGGGCCCTACGAGCAGTACTTC. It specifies CASSLLAGGPYEQYF.